These 14 T cell receptor beta chains share one sample of origin, sequenced in a study of T cell repertoires in cytomegalovirus infection. TCRdb fed the reads into MiXCR, producing one record per CDR3 protein. Here the sample spans just over 300,000 distinct CDR3 sequences, 15% to 20% being singletons. The sequenced sample consisted of PBMCs. These receptors all stem from a human donor in good health (CMV status not recorded). Some clones in this sample may be carry-over from other donors' samples.

This clonotype was detected only a few times. The V and J genes are TRBV28 and TRBJ1-1, with a tentative D call TRBD1 (6 bases). The CDR3 is 16 residues long. The germline gives CDR1 MDHEN, CDR2 SYDVKM. Trimming took off 7 bases at V and 0 bases at J, with 18 bases between the two ends. The CDR3 protein is CASTTHGTPMNTEAFF. CDR3 nucleotides: TGTGCCAGCACAACCCATGGGACACCTATGAACACTGAAGCTTTCTTT.

A few counts support this clonotype. The rearrangement joins TRBV4-2 to TRBJ2-7, with D unresolved. The CDR3 runs to 14 residues. The ends were cut back, 0 bases at V and 3 bases at J, with 9 bases in the middle. Germline CDR1 LGHNA, CDR2 YNFKEQ. The CDR3 is CASSQEFNSYEQYF. CDR3 DNA: TGTGCCAGCAGCCAAGAATTTAACAGCTACGAGCAGTACTTC.

The chain is built from TRBV7-8 and TRBJ1-4; 8 bases fit TRBD1. Germline loops: CDR1 SGHVS, CDR2 FQNEAQ. V dropped 6 bases and J dropped 5; count of bases not matched to a gene: 5. The length of the CDR3 is 14 residues. CDR3: CASRGTGSNEKLFF. CDR3 DNA sequence: TGTGCCAGCAGGGGGACAGGTTCAAATGAAAAACTGTTTTTT.

This clonotype was detected only a few times. This chain joins TRBV12-3 or TRBV12-4 and TRBJ1-4; D gene ambiguous. V was trimmed by 8 bases and J by 7 bases, leaving 14 bases between them. CDR3 length: 13 residues. As DNA, the CDR3 is TGTGCCAGCCGCTTCGGGGTCAGTGAAAAACTGTTTTTT. It yields the protein CASRFGVSEKLFF.

The rearrangement links TRBV20-1 to TRBJ1-5, with D unresolved. CDR3 length equals 13 residues. Between the trimmed V and J ends, which lost 6 bases and 2 bases, there was a span of 11 bases. CDR1 is DFQATT, CDR2 SNEGSKA, per germline (reference sequence). The CDR3 region has the DNA TGCAGTGCCTCGGATCTGGGCAATCAGCCCCAGCATTTT. It translates to CSASDLGNQPQHF.

This clonotype has just a few counts. This chain joins TRBV20-1 and TRBJ2-3; 10 bases match TRBD2. This CDR3 region has 15 residues. Germline CDR1 is DFQATT and CDR2 is SNEGSKA (reference sequence). V was clipped by 3 bases and J by 1 base; unmatched bases: 4. The CDR3 sequence: CSARAGTSGTDTQYF. The CDR3 bases are TGCAGTGCTAGGGCCGGGACTAGCGGCACAGATACGCAGTATTTT.

This clonotype was counted a few times. The chain has TRBV20-1 and TRBJ1-4, with D tentatively TRBD1 (6 bases). Germline-derived CDR1 and CDR2 are DFQATT and SNEGSKA (reference sequence). Trimming cost V 6 bases and J 4 bases, with 18 bases left between them. This CDR3 comprises 15 residues. The CDR3 DNA is TGCAGTGCCTATTCGGCGGGACAAGTTAATGAAAAACTGTTTTTT. The encoded protein is CSAYSAGQVNEKLFF.

This clonotype has just a few counts. J is TRBJ2-3 and V is TRBV20-1, with a weak D call TRBD1 (5 bases). Germline V CDR1 and CDR2: DFQATT, SNEGSKA (reference sequence). The ends were cut back, 6 bases at V and 0 bases at J, with 13 bases in the middle. The CDR3 is 14 amino acids. CDR3 sequence reads: CSAPLRQSTDTQYF. The CDR3 nucleotides are TGCAGTGCCCCCCTGAGACAGAGCACAGATACGCAGTATTTT.

At least ten counts were recorded for this clonotype. V usage is TRBV7-6 and J usage is TRBJ2-3, with D possibly matching TRBD2 (5 bases). The CDR3 sequence is 19 residues long. The V gene's germline CDR1 is SGHVS and CDR2 FNYEAQ. Trimming shortened V by 5 bases and J by 1 base, and 25 bases separated the two germline ends. This CDR3 is CASSVGHDYYQGRTDTQYF. The DNA for the CDR3 is TGTGCCAGCAGCGTAGGGCATGACTATTACCAAGGACGCACAGATACGCAGTATTTT.

This chain uses TRBV18 with TRBJ1-4; the D gene is possibly TRBD1 (5 bases). V gave up 2 bases and J gave up 11 bases, with 15 bases separating them. This CDR3 is 14 amino acids long. Germline CDR1 and CDR2: KGHSH and LQKENI. DNA for the CDR3: TGTGCCAGCTCACCAGACTTTGAGGGGAGTAAACTGTTTTTT. Protein: CASSPDFEGSKLFF.

This clonotype was recorded at least ten times. The rearrangement links TRBV6-6 to TRBJ2-2, with D possibly TRBD1 on 6 matching bases. Germline V gene lookup returns CDR1 MNHNY and CDR2 SVGAGI (reference sequence). CDR3 length equals 15 residues. V was trimmed by 2 bases and J by 7 bases, leaving 14 bases between them. The CDR3 DNA reads TGTGCCAGCAGTTACCTGGACAGAGGAGTCGGGGAGCTGTTTTTT. Encoded protein: CASSYLDRGVGELFF.

This clonotype was detected a few times. The chain employs TRBV5-1 and TRBJ1-4; D remains unclear. Germline values: CDR1 SGHRS, CDR2 YFSETQ. The CDR3 runs 14 residues. Trimming stripped 4 bases from V and 5 bases from J, with 12 bases between. The CDR3 here is CASSATASNEKLFF. DNA of the CDR3: TGCGCCAGCAGCGCGACCGCGTCGAATGAAAAACTGTTTTTT.

This clonotype was recorded at least ten times. The genes are TRBV7-2 and TRBJ2-7; maybe TRBD2 (5 bases). The V gene lost 1 base and the J gene lost 0 bases, with 10 bases spanning the gap. The CDR3 contains 15 residues. The germline V gene has CDR1 SGHTA and CDR2 FQGNSA. CDR3 in amino acids: CASSLGLLSSYEQYF. The CDR3 DNA follows: TGTGCCAGCAGCTTAGGACTACTGAGCTCCTACGAGCAGTACTTC.

Notes on this clonotype: At one of its ends the junction is not consistent with the germline gene, which may arise from a read error. The chain carries TRBV6-5 and TRBJ1-1; D is perhaps TRBD1 (6 bases). CDR1 is MNHEY, CDR2 SVGAGI, per germline. The CDR3 sequence is 15 residues long. The CDR3 nucleotides read TGTGCCAGCAGTTCAGAGACAGGTCGGCCCACTGAAGTTTTCTTT. Protein sequence: CASSSETGRPTEVFF.